These 21 T cell receptor beta chains originate from one sample sequenced in a study of lung T cells in sarcoidosis with Löfgren's syndrome. TCRdb re-called the reads with MiXCR, one entry per CDR3 protein. The sample holds 15,000 to 25,000 distinct CDR3 sequences, roughly 21% seen once. Sequencing was carried out using CD4+ T cells from bronchoalveolar lavage. The receptors originated from a human donor with sarcoidosis (Löfgren's syndrome or another form), or a control subject (not recorded which).

The genes are TRBV7-9 and TRBJ2-3; D remains ambiguous. The ends were cut back, 5 bases at V and 0 bases at J, with 6 bases in the middle. CDR3 length: 13 amino acids. Per the germline V gene, CDR1 is SEHNR and CDR2 is FQNEAQ (reference sequence). In DNA, the CDR3 is TGTGCCAGCAGCCTCCAAAGCACAGATACGCAGTATTTT. It is translated as CASSLQSTDTQYF.

This clonotype was picked up many times. The chain recombines TRBV19 with TRBJ2-1; D is possibly TRBD1 (7 bases). Trimming took off 8 bases at V and 0 bases at J, with 11 bases between the two ends. CDR3 size: 14 residues. Germline CDR1 reads LNHDA; CDR2 reads SQIVND (reference sequence). DNA of the CDR3: TGTGCCAGTTCGCGGGACAGCTCCTACAATGAGCAGTTCTTC. Residues: CASSRDSSYNEQFF.

In the case of this clonotype: This may stem from a read error, because a much larger clone lies one nucleotide away. The rearrangement uses TRBV6-6 and TRBJ2-3; D tentatively fits TRBD1 or TRBD2 (5 bases each). V lost 10 bases and J lost 0, with 17 bases in between. Germline CDR1 reads MNHNY; CDR2 reads SVGAGI (reference sequence). The CDR3 loop spans 15 amino acids. This chain's CDR3 is CAIKAGTTSTDTQYF. The CDR3 nucleotides read TGTGCCATCAAAGCAGGGACCACTAGCACAGATACGCAGTATTTT.

This clonotype was seen only a few times. V gene TRBV29-1 combines with J gene TRBJ2-5; D is unresolved. In germline, CDR1 is SQVTM, CDR2 ANQGSEA. The CDR3 is made up of 13 amino acids. V was pared by 4 bases and J by 5 bases, with 14 bases between. The CDR3 is CSVGRSQKETQYF. The DNA for the CDR3 is TGCAGCGTTGGCAGGAGTCAAAAGGAGACCCAGTACTTC.

Relative to its sample, this clonotype is medium-sized. The chain is built from TRBV15 and TRBJ2-7; D is undetermined. The CDR3 contains 11 residues. V dropped 3 bases and J dropped 3 bases, with 3 bases sitting between them. Germline CDR1 LNHNV, CDR2 YYDKDF (reference sequence). The CDR3 DNA reads as TGTGCCACCAGCAGGGGCTACGAGCAGTACTTC. This encodes CATSRGYEQYF.

The chain recombines TRBV10-3 with TRBJ2-7; the match to TRBD2 covers 8 bases. Germline lookup yields CDR1 ENHRY and CDR2 SYGVKD. The CDR3 sequence is 11 residues long. CDR3 nucleotides: TGTGCGACAGCGGGGGCCTACGAGCAGTACTTC. Translated: CATAGAYEQYF.

This chain uses TRBV5-4 with TRBJ2-3; 7 positions match TRBD2. The CDR3 spans 14 residues. Germline assignment: CDR1 SGHNT and CDR2 YYREEE (reference sequence). Losses at the gene ends were 4 bases for V and 4 bases for J; bases not matched to a gene: 6. The CDR3 coding sequence is TGTGCCAGCAGCCGGGGGGAGGGCCCAGATACGCAGTATTTT. It encodes CASSRGEGPDTQYF.

This clonotype has only a few counts. The chain employs TRBV12-3 or TRBV12-4 and TRBJ1-3; tentatively, D is TRBD1 (6 bases). There are 13 residues in the CDR3. V shed 5 bases and J shed 1 base, with 6 bases lying between them. CDR3 nucleotide sequence: TGTGCCAGCAGTACAGGGTCTGGAAACACCATATATTTT. Translated, it gives CASSTGSGNTIYF.

This clonotype was observed a few times. The rearrangement uses TRBV20-1 and TRBJ1-1; D remains unclear. Germline assignment: CDR1 DFQATT and CDR2 SNEGSKA (reference sequence). The CDR3 length is 11 residues. V dropped 4 bases and J dropped 6 bases, with 9 bases sitting between them. In DNA form, the CDR3 reads TGCAGTGCTAACTATGTCGCTGAAGCTTTCTTT. This translates into CSANYVAEAFF.

The rearrangement joins TRBV4-3 to TRBJ2-7; D unclear. The CDR3 is 14 amino acids. Germline-derived CDR1 and CDR2 are LGHNA and YSLEER. V was shortened by 1 base and J by 3 bases, with 10 bases between the two germline ends. The CDR3 DNA sequence: TGCGCCAGCAGCCAAGGAGTGACTCTCTACGAGCAGTACTTC. Residues: CASSQGVTLYEQYF.

By sample fraction, this clonotype is medium-sized (0.01 to 0.1%). The rearrangement links TRBV6-1 to TRBJ1-3, with D unresolved. The CDR3 is made up of 13 amino acids. Germline CDR1 reads MNHNS; CDR2 reads SASEGT. V lost 9 bases, J lost 0 bases, and 9 bases lay in between. CDR3 sequence (DNA): TGTGCCAGTGGACGTACCTCTGGAAACACCATATATTTT. As protein: CASGRTSGNTIYF.

This clonotype appeared many times. The rearrangement joins TRBV7-2 to TRBJ2-7, with 9 bases that match TRBD1. V gave up 5 bases and J gave up 2 bases; unmatched junction bases: 4. Germline lookup yields CDR1 SGHTA and CDR2 FQGNSA. CDR3 length: 14 amino acids. The DNA for the CDR3 is TGTGCCAGCAGCCCTCGGACAGGGGCCTACGAGCAGTACTTC. The encoded protein is CASSPRTGAYEQYF.

In the case of this clonotype: A single base separates this from a much larger clone, so it may be a read error. A read error is likely, as this CDR3 ends without the conserved phenylalanine or tryptophan. The CDR3 sequence: CASSLTGSEAFL. The CDR3 DNA follows: TGTGCCAGCAGTCTCACAGGGTCTGAAGCTTTCCTT. The genes are TRBV28 and TRBJ1-1; perhaps TRBD1 as D (6 bases). The CDR3 covers 12 residues. Germline V CDR1 and CDR2: MDHEN, SYDVKM. Deletions cut 5 bases from V and 6 bases from J, with 10 bases between.

This clonotype occurred many times. The chain is built from TRBV20-1 and TRBJ2-7; 10 positions agree with TRBD2. CDR1 DFQATT and CDR2 SNEGSKA come from the germline V gene (reference sequence). This CDR3 is 13 amino acids long. Germline trimming cut 2 bases from V and 4 bases from J; bases unmatched to any gene: 2. CDR3 residues: CSARPSGSYEQYF. The CDR3, as DNA: TGCAGTGCTAGACCTAGCGGGAGTTACGAGCAGTACTTC.

This clonotype is judged medium-sized. The CDR3 DNA sequence: TGCAGTGCCCCCGGACAGGGTGGAAACACTGAAGCTTTCTTT. Its protein is CSAPGQGGNTEAFF. The chain employs TRBV20-1 and TRBJ1-1, with 8 bases lining up with TRBD1. The CDR3 is made up of 14 amino acids. The V gene's germline CDR1 is DFQATT and CDR2 SNEGSKA (reference sequence). V lost 6 bases, J lost 2 bases, and 8 bases stayed unmatched.

The chain employs TRBV7-9 and TRBJ1-1; weak D call: TRBD1 (6 bases). The CDR3 consists of 13 residues. Trimming pared 3 bases from V and 4 bases from J, leaving 9 bases between. Germline V gene sequence: CDR1 SEHNR, CDR2 FQNEAQ (reference sequence). The CDR3 region has the DNA TGTGCCAGCAGCTTCGGACAGAGCACTGAAGCTTTCTTT. Residues: CASSFGQSTEAFF.

By proportion, this clonotype is medium-sized (0.01 to 0.1%). This chain's CDR3 is CSAEFQGWDQPQHF. For the CDR3, the DNA is TGCAGTGCTGAGTTTCAGGGATGGGATCAGCCCCAGCATTTT. V and J are TRBV20-1 and TRBJ1-5, with D perhaps TRBD1 (5 bases). V lost 5 bases, J lost 5 bases, and 16 bases lay in between. Germline V gene data show CDR1 as DFQATT and CDR2 as SNEGSKA (reference sequence). This CDR3 contains 14 residues.

This clonotype was counted many times. J is TRBJ2-3 and V is TRBV24-1; D possibly corresponds to TRBD2 (5 bases). Looked up from germline, CDR1 is KGHDR and CDR2 is SFDVKD. The CDR3 consists of 14 residues. V was pared by 0 bases and J by 4 bases, with 7 bases between. CDR3 region: CATSDLRDPDTQYF. CDR3 coding DNA: TGTGCCACCAGTGATTTGCGGGATCCAGATACGCAGTATTTT.

The sample holds many counts of this clonotype. This chain joins TRBV7-2 and TRBJ2-1; no clear D gene. Germline-derived CDR1 and CDR2 are SGHTA and FQGNSA. Between the trimmed V and J ends, which lost 4 bases and 4 bases, there was a span of 11 bases. This CDR3 has 14 residues. As DNA, the CDR3 is TGTGCCAGCAGCTACGGCTCCCTATACAATGAGCAGTTCTTC. It specifies CASSYGSLYNEQFF. The whole variable domain, remainder taken from reference TRBV7-2 and TRBJ2-1, is GAGVSQSPSNKVTEKGKDVELRCDPISGHTALYWYRQSLGQGLEFLIYFQGNSAPDKSGLPSDRFSAERTGGSVSTLTIQRTQQEDSAVYLCASSYGSLYNEQFFGPGTRLTVL.

The chain recombines TRBV5-8 with TRBJ1-5; D may be TRBD1 (5 bases). The CDR3 extends over 13 amino acids. Germline V gene sequence: CDR1 SGHTS, CDR2 YDEGEE. Trimming removed 7 bases at V and 5 bases at J, with 13 bases between. The CDR3 sequence: CASPKAGDQPQHF. In nucleotides, the CDR3 is TGTGCCAGCCCAAAGGCGGGGGATCAGCCCCAGCATTTT.

In this sample, this clonotype turned up a few times. The chain has TRBV2 and TRBJ1-1; TRBD1 matches at 9 bases. V shed 8 bases and J 1 base; nucleotides not matched to a gene: 8. The CDR3 has 15 residues. The germline V gene encodes CDR1 SNHLY and CDR2 FYNNEI. CDR3 loop: CASGKRTGENTEAFF. The CDR3 DNA sequence: TGTGCCAGCGGGAAAAGGACAGGGGAGAACACTGAAGCTTTCTTT.